Below are 4 T cell receptor beta chains sequenced from a single sample in a study of long-term antiretroviral therapy in people with HIV. At survey level, the immunoSEQ assay was run in its v3.0 version. This table comes from immunoSEQ multiplex PCR, and its TCRdb copy is limited to in-frame clones, with some not included. The data contain roughly 21,000 clones, 65% to 90% of them singletons. The specimen comprised unsorted PBMCs, sampled 0.1 years before starting antiretroviral therapy. The receptors were sampled from a middle-aged man with HIV.

In its sample, this clone was seen once. The chain has TRBV28 and TRBJ2-4; perhaps TRBD1 as D (6 bases). CDR1 is MDHEN and CDR2 is SYDVKM in the germline V gene. This CDR3 region has 14 residues. V lost 6 bases and J lost 4, with 13 bases in between. This chain's CDR3 is CASSNLQGKNIQYF. The CDR3, as DNA: TGTGCCAGCAGCAACCTACAGGGTAAAAACATTCAGTACTTC.

The chain carries TRBV5-1 and TRBJ1-4; TRBD1 aligns across 9 bases. Per germline, CDR1 SGHRS and CDR2 YFSETQ. V gave up 4 bases and J gave up 8 bases; unmatched junction bases: 6. The CDR3 consists of 14 residues. The CDR3 loop is CASSATGGWEKLFF. The CDR3 DNA follows: TGCGCCAGCAGCGCGACAGGGGGTTGGGAAAAACTGTTTTTT.

This chain joins TRBV2 and TRBJ1-5, with 10 nucleotides matching TRBD1. V trimming: 6 bases; J trimming: 5 bases; junction bases outside the gene matches: 4. CDR3 length: 14 residues. Germline V lookup: CDR1 SNHLY, CDR2 FYNNEI. The CDR3 DNA reads TGTGCCAGCAGCGGGACAGGGGAGGATCAGCCCCAGCATTTT. As protein: CASSGTGEDQPQHF. Combining the CDR3 with reference TRBV2 and TRBJ1-5 gives the whole variable domain EPEVTQTPSHQVTQMGQEVILRCVPISNHLYFYWYRQILGQKVEFLVSFYNNEISEKSEIFDDQFSVERPDGSNFTLKIRSTKLEDSAMYFCASSGTGEDQPQHFGDGTRLSIL.

This clone was observed a few times. The chain recombines TRBV7-9 with TRBJ1-1; tentative D call: TRBD1 (5 bases). Between the trimmed V and J ends, which lost 5 bases and 5 bases, there was a span of 21 bases. Germline lookup yields CDR1 SEHNR and CDR2 FQNEAQ (reference sequence). This CDR3 is 16 amino acids long. CDR3 sequence: CASSRRQFPSGTEAFF. The CDR3 DNA reads as TGTGCCAGCAGCAGGAGACAGTTCCCTTCGGGGACTGAAGCTTTCTTT.